This T cell receptor beta chain was sequenced in a study of T cell changes during pregnancy in multiple sclerosis. Germline loops: CDR1 SGHVS, CDR2 FNYEAQ. The CDR3 has 13 residues. Trimming shortened V by 4 bases and J by 3 bases, and 10 bases separated the two germline ends. Some clones are missing from TCRdb's copy, which holds only in-frame ones; the method was immunoSEQ multiplex PCR. The sample carries 70,000 to 95,000 clones, 90% to 95% recorded once. This clone was seen only once. This clonotype was obtained from a female donor with multiple sclerosis, enrolled in a pregnancy study. The chain carries TRBV7-6 and TRBJ2-7, with a possible D match to TRBD1 (5 bases). Source: CD4+ T cells from peripheral blood mononuclear cells, taken in the second trimester of pregnancy. CDR3: CASSSTVIYEQYF. For the CDR3, the DNA is TGTGCCAGCAGCTCGACAGTCATCTACGAGCAGTACTTC.